The rows below give T cell receptor beta chains drawn from one sample of a study of cytomegalovirus exposure and HLA in healthy donors. Sequenced by immunoSEQ multiplex PCR; TCRdb stores in-frame clones only, minus some. The table lists over 200,000 clones, around four fifths of them singletons. Sequences were obtained from PBMCs. The receptors derive from a woman between 18 and 30 years old in good health and CMV-seronegative. The CDR3 runs from the conserved cysteine through the conserved F or W. D genes are given only for firm matches. Clone size, where shown, is once, few, many, or a class for clones that have expanded.

13 TRBJ2-1 TRBD2 TRBV29-1 . CSVEAGGPDEQFF TGCAGCGTTGAGGCGGGGGGGCCCGATGAGCAGTTCTTC
13 TRBJ1-6 . TRBV2 . CASSLAGNSPLHF TGTGCCAGCTCCCTTGCTGGGAATTCACCCCTCCACTTT
17 TRBJ1-6 . TRBV27 . CASSSHVGSSYNSPLHF TGTGCCAGCAGTTCCCACGTAGGGAGCTCCTATAATTCACCCCTCCACTTT
14 TRBJ1-4 . TRBV9 . CASSPGTPNEKLFF TGTGCCAGCAGCCCCGGGACCCCGAATGAAAAACTGTTTTTT
14 TRBJ1-3 . TRBV13 . CASSFRASGNTIYF TGTGCCAGCAGCTTCAGAGCCTCTGGAAACACCATATATTTT
15 TRBJ2-1 . TRBV6-1 . CASSESRQVSNEQFF TGTGCCAGCAGTGAAAGCCGGCAGGTCAGCAATGAGCAGTTCTTC
14 TRBJ2-3 . TRBV6-5 . CASSTGTRTDTQYF TGTGCCAGCAGCACCGGGACCCGCACAGATACGCAGTATTTT
16 TRBJ1-5 . TRBV27 . CASSFGGQGPNQPQHF TGTGCCAGCAGTTTTGGGGGTCAGGGCCCGAATCAGCCCCAGCATTTT
14 TRBJ2-7 . TRBV9 . CASSVDGGPSEQYF TGTGCCAGCAGCGTAGACGGGGGGCCCTCCGAGCAGTACTTC
16 TRBJ2-7 TRBD2 TRBV6-5 . CASSYATSGRLKEQYF TGTGCCAGCAGTTACGCGACTAGCGGGAGGCTGAAGGAGCAGTACTTC
15 TRBJ1-5 TRBD1 TRBV2 . CASSPDRGPYQPQHF TGTGCCAGCAGCCCCGACAGGGGGCCGTACCAGCCCCAGCATTTT
15 TRBJ1-1 . TRBV27 . CASRPRQGRGTEAFF TGTGCCAGTCGCCCGCGGCAGGGAAGAGGGACTGAAGCTTTCTTT
15 TRBJ2-1 TRBD2 TRBV9 . CASSPLAGGDNEQFF TGTGCCAGCAGCCCACTAGCGGGGGGGGACAATGAGCAGTTCTTC
12 TRBJ2-7 . TRBV5-1 . CASSRQSYEQYF TGCGCCAGCAGTCGACAGTCCTACGAGCAGTACTTC
13 TRBJ2-7 . TRBV30 . CAWDTGPRGEQYF TGTGCCTGGGATACAGGGCCGAGGGGCGAGCAGTACTTC
15 TRBJ2-7 TRBD2 TRBV28 . CASSFQSGRGYEQYF TGTGCCAGCAGTTTTCAGAGCGGGAGGGGCTACGAGCAGTACTTC
14 TRBJ1-2 TRBD1 TRBV7-2 few CASSLGTGNYGYTF TGTGCCAGCAGCTTAGGGACAGGGAACTATGGCTACACCTTC
15 TRBJ1-2 . TRBV6-5 . CASSYSSGFNYGYTF TGTGCCAGCAGTTACTCGAGCGGGTTTAACTATGGCTACACCTTC
20 TRBJ2-1 TRBD2 TRBV5-1 . CASSPTYAPLLAGALNEQFF TGCGCCAGCAGCCCGACCTACGCACCATTACTAGCGGGGGCCCTCAATGAGCAGTTCTTC
13 TRBJ2-7 . TRBV5-4 . CASSLGRDYEQYF TGTGCCAGCAGCTTGGGCAGAGACTACGAGCAGTACTTC
16 TRBJ2-2 . TRBV18 few CASSPFGEWNTGELFF TGTGCCAGCTCACCATTCGGCGAATGGAACACCGGGGAGCTGTTTTTT
16 TRBJ2-2 . TRBV9 . CASSVEGLGNTGELFF TGTGCCAGCAGCGTAGAGGGATTAGGGAACACCGGGGAGCTGTTTTTT
14 TRBJ2-7 TRBD2 TRBV27 . CASSKGVAGYEQYF TGTGCCAGCAGTAAAGGGGTAGCGGGCTACGAGCAGTACTTC
13 TRBJ2-7 . TRBV5-4 . CASSTGTPYEQYF TGTGCCAGCAGCACAGGGACACCCTACGAGCAGTACTTC
16 TRBJ2-7 . TRBV28 . CASSLQGLGPTYEQYF TGTGCCAGCAGTTTGCAGGGTTTGGGGCCCACCTACGAGCAGTACTTC
13 TRBJ2-7 . TRBV30 . CAWSAGYSYEQYF TGTGCCTGGAGCGCCGGATACAGCTACGAGCAGTACTTC
15 TRBJ2-7 TRBD2 TRBV5-4 . CASSLRTGGVYEQYF TGTGCCAGCAGCTTGAGGACCGGGGGGGTCTACGAGCAGTACTTC
13 TRBJ2-2 . TRBV6-1 . CASSEWGAGELFF TGTGCCAGCAGTGAATGGGGGGCCGGGGAGCTGTTTTTT
14 TRBJ2-5 . TRBV28 . CASSLSGAQETQYF TGTGCCAGCAGCCTCTCGGGGGCCCAAGAGACCCAGTACTTC
14 TRBJ1-1 . TRBV5-1 . CASSLTATNTEAFF TGCGCCAGCAGCTTGACAGCGACGAACACTGAAGCTTTCTTT
16 TRBJ2-7 . TRBV6-1 once CASSGRNRGLDYEQYF TGTGCCAGCAGTGGAAGGAACCGGGGTTTGGACTACGAGCAGTACTTC
10 TRBJ2-5 . TRBV2 once CASTRQTQYF TGTGCCAGCACTCGCCAGACCCAGTACTTC
15 TRBJ2-1 . TRBV5-1 . CASFLGGGFRNEQFF TGCGCCAGCTTTCTTGGTGGGGGTTTTCGGAATGAGCAGTTCTTC
13 TRBJ2-2 . TRBV25-1 . CASSTPLPGELFF TGTGCCAGCAGTACCCCTCTGCCCGGGGAGCTGTTTTTT
14 TRBJ1-5 . TRBV2 . CASSEGRVEAPQHF TGTGCCAGCAGTGAAGGCAGGGTGGAGGCGCCCCAGCATTTT